This T cell receptor (beta chain) was identified in a study of cytomegalovirus exposure and HLA in healthy donors. Study-level results: First-cohort TCR clusters tended to co-occur in the 120 or so validation repertoires, a later analysis found. High sensitivity and specificity were reportedly achieved when the classifier diagnosed cytomegalovirus status.

Germline CDR1 and CDR2: SGDLS and YYNGEE. V shed 5 bases and J shed 5 bases, with 7 bases lying between them. This CDR3 is 11 amino acids long. Assay used: immunoSEQ multiplex PCR; TCRdb lists only in-frame clones, some missing. The table records around 200,000 clones, about 90% of them present only once. The donors were part of the validation cohort, which consisted of over a hundred subjects and was separate from the first cohort of around 620 subjects. As to this clone: Its antigen is undetermined.

V and J are TRBV9 and TRBJ1-2; D possibly corresponds to TRBD1 (6 bases). This sequence was found in a woman under 30 in good health and CMV-seronegative. Material for sequencing was PBMCs. The CDR3 DNA reads TGTGCCAGCAGTGGACAGTATGGCTACACCTTC. Encoded protein: CASSGQYGYTF.